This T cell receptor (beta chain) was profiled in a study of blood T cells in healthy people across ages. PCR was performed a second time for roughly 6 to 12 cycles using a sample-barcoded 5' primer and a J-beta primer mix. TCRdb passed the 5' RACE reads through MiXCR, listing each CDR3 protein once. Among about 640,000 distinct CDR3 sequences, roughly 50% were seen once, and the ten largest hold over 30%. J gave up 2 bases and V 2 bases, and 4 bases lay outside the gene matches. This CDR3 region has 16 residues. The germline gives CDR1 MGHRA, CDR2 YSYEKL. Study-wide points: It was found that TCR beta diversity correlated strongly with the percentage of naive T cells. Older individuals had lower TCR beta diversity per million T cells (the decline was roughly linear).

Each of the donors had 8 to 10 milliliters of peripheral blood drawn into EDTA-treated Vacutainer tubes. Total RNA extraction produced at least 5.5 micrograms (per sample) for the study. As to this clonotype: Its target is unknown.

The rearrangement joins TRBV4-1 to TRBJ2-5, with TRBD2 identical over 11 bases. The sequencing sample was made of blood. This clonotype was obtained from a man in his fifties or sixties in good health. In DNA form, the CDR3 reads TGCGCCAGCAGCCAATTCGTAGCGGGGGGGCAAGAGACCCAGTACTTC. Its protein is CASSQFVAGGQETQYF.